This T cell receptor (beta chain) was found in a study of shared clonotypes between healthy human individuals. Study observations and caveats: Depth was large, yet rarefaction showed that sorted-subset sequencing was incomplete.

V was trimmed by 2 bases and J by 4 bases, leaving 9 bases between them. This CDR3 contains 13 residues. CDR1 is MDHEN and CDR2 is SYDVKM in the germline V gene. With regard to this clone: Its matching antigen is unknown.

Assay: immunoSEQ multiplex PCR; the TCRdb copy retains only in-frame clones and omits some. The data show approximately 340,000 clones, around two thirds seen once. Sequencing was carried out using memory CD4+ T cells sorted from blood. This sample's subset: CD45RA-negative fraction. The gene calls are TRBV28 and TRBJ2-7, with a weak D call TRBD2 (6 bases). The receptor was isolated from a man aged 30 to 39 in good health. The CDR3 DNA sequence: TGTGCCAGCAGTTTAGCTAGCGCGTACGAGCAGTACTTC. This sequence encodes CASSLASAYEQYF.